The 30 T cell receptor beta chains below all came from one sample that was sequenced in a study of technical replicates of blood from a handful of donors. Sequencing was performed with immunoSEQ multiplex PCR; in TCRdb, only in-frame clones are kept and a portion is missing. Of over 55,000 clones listed, around 97% were seen once; the top ten hold approximately 0.21%. Source material: T cells isolated from PBMCs. These receptors were taken from a human donor in good health.

This chain connects TRBV28 to TRBJ1-3, with D tentatively TRBD1 (6 bases). The V end lost 6 bases, the J end lost 4 bases, and 19 bases lay between the germline ends. Germline CDR1 reads MDHEN; CDR2 reads SYDVKM. This CDR3 has 16 residues. Written as DNA, the CDR3 is TGTGCCAGCAGCCTGACAGGCGAAAGTCCCGGAAACACCATATATTTT. Translation: CASSLTGESPGNTIYF.

The V and J genes are TRBV11-2 and TRBJ2-7; possibly TRBD2 for D (5 bases). The germline gives CDR1 SGHAT, CDR2 FQNNGV. V shed 5 bases and J shed 10 bases, with 12 bases lying between them. This CDR3 region has 11 residues. The CDR3 reads CASSLRERQYF. Here the CDR3 DNA reads TGTGCCAGCAGCCTTCGGGAAAGACAGTACTTC.

The CDR3 reads CASSEAGATHQPQHF. CDR3 nucleotide sequence: TGTGCCAGCAGTGAAGCAGGGGCGACGCATCAGCCCCAGCATTTT. This chain connects TRBV2 to TRBJ1-5, with TRBD1 as a possible D gene (5 bases). The germline CDR1 and CDR2 sequences are SNHLY and FYNNEI. Trimming left V 0 bases short and J 5 bases short, with 11 bases between. CDR3 size: 15 residues.

This chain uses TRBV4-1 with TRBJ2-7; D gene uncertain. This CDR3 is built from 13 residues. The V end lost 2 bases, the J end lost 3 bases, and 8 bases lay between the germline ends. Germline values: CDR1 MGHRA, CDR2 YSYEKL. As DNA, the CDR3 is TGCGCCAGCAGCCAACCTGAACACTACGAGCAGTACTTC. As protein: CASSQPEHYEQYF.

Written as DNA, the CDR3 is TGTGCCAGTATGTCGGGCTGGGGGGACGGCTACACCTTC. Its translation is CASMSGWGDGYTF. The chain uses TRBV19 and TRBJ1-2, with D tentatively TRBD1 (5 bases). Germline V gene sequence: CDR1 LNHDA, CDR2 SQIVND (reference sequence). V lost 7 bases, J lost 8 bases, and 17 bases lay in between. This CDR3 contains 13 residues.

CDR3 nucleotide sequence: TGTGCCAGCAGCCCCGACAGGTATAGTCGCGGCTACACCTTC. Its protein is CASSPDRYSRGYTF. V is TRBV28 and J is TRBJ1-2, with a possible D match to TRBD1 (6 bases). The CDR3 is 14 amino acids. Germline CDR1 is MDHEN and CDR2 is SYDVKM. V was pared by 6 bases and J by 8 bases, with 19 bases between.

V gene TRBV5-1 combines with J gene TRBJ1-6; D possibly corresponds to TRBD1 (5 bases). This CDR3 comprises 16 residues. Germline V lookup: CDR1 SGHRS, CDR2 YFSETQ. Trimming removed 2 bases from V and 9 bases from J, with 18 bases in between. In DNA form, the CDR3 reads TGCGCCAGCAGCTTTCAGTTCGGACACCCAGGTTCACCCCTCCACTTT. Translated, it gives CASSFQFGHPGSPLHF.

J is TRBJ1-4 and V is TRBV23-1; D is uncertain. TRBV23-1 is an open reading frame, and its role is uncertain. The CDR3 runs 15 residues. The V gene lost 0 bases and the J gene lost 5 bases, with 10 bases spanning the gap. The DNA for the CDR3 is TGCGCCAGCAGTCAATCTTACAGTGGGAATGAAAAACTGTTTTTT. Translated: CASSQSYSGNEKLFF.

V is TRBV5-1 and J is TRBJ1-2; TRBD1 might be the D (6 bases). Germline CDR1 and CDR2: SGHRS and YFSETQ. This CDR3 has 15 residues. With 0 bases removed from V and 6 bases from J, the gap between germline ends came to 15 bases. The CDR3 region has the DNA TGCGCCAGCAGCTTGGTAGAAGGGGGTGTGGATGGCTACACCTTC. This translates into CASSLVEGGVDGYTF.

This chain connects TRBV29-1 to TRBJ2-1, with a weak D call TRBD2 (6 bases). The CDR3 has 14 amino acids. Germline CDR1 reads SQVTM; CDR2 reads ANQGSEA. V lost 2 bases, J lost 0 bases, and 8 bases lay in between. The CDR3 DNA reads TGCAGCGTTGAAACTAGCTTCTCCTACAATGAGCAGTTCTTC. Its translation: CSVETSFSYNEQFF.

For the CDR3, the DNA is TGTGCCAGCAGCGTAGGTTCCGCGGGAGGGCCCTATGAGCAGTTCTTC. The encoded protein is CASSVGSAGGPYEQFF. The chain carries TRBV9 and TRBJ2-1; TRBD2 matches at 9 bases. CDR3 length: 16 amino acids. The junction had 9 bases not matched to a gene; V was cut back by 0 bases and J by 8 bases. CDR1 SGDLS and CDR2 YYNGEE come from the germline V gene.

V usage is TRBV7-3 and J usage is TRBJ1-3; D might be TRBD1 (6 bases). Looked up from germline, CDR1 is SGHTA and CDR2 is FQGTGA. The CDR3 is made up of 16 amino acids. Deletions cut 5 bases from V and 2 bases from J, with 16 bases between. Written as DNA, the CDR3 is TGTGCCAGCAGCCCCACGGGGGGCCTCGCTGGAAACACCATATATTTT. Its translation is CASSPTGGLAGNTIYF.

V gene TRBV7-9 combines with J gene TRBJ2-2, with 10 bases matching TRBD2. Germline V CDR1 and CDR2: SEHNR, FQNEAQ (reference sequence). V dropped 6 bases and J dropped 0; count of bases not matched to a gene: 10. The CDR3 totals 18 residues. The DNA for the CDR3 is TGTGCCAGCAGATCTACTAGCGGGGAGGTCCCGAACACCGGGGAGCTGTTTTTT. Translating gives CASRSTSGEVPNTGELFF.

CDR3 residues: CASSPSAGAADTQYF. The CDR3 nucleotides read TGTGCCAGCAGTCCTTCAGCGGGAGCAGCAGATACGCAGTATTTT. The chain employs TRBV6-4 and TRBJ2-3; 8 positions agree with TRBD2. The CDR3 runs to 15 residues. V was clipped by 5 bases and J by 4 bases; unmatched bases: 8. The germline CDR1 and CDR2 sequences are MRHNA and SNTAGT.

This clone was found once. The genes are TRBV18 and TRBJ2-2, with D perhaps TRBD2 (5 bases). The CDR3 length is 13 residues. The germline CDR1 and CDR2 sequences are KGHSH and LQKENI. Trimming pared 2 bases from V and 8 bases from J, leaving 9 bases between. The CDR3 reads CASSPETRGELFF. The CDR3, as DNA: TGTGCCAGCTCACCAGAAACTAGGGGGGAGCTGTTTTTT. Full variable domain (missing parts from reference TRBV18 and TRBJ2-2): NAGVMQNPRHLVRRRGQEARLRCSPMKGHSHVYWYRQLPEEGLKFMVYLQKENIIDESGMPKERFSAEFPKEGPSILRIQQVVRGDSAAYFCASSPETRGELFFGEGSRLTVL.

The gene calls are TRBV7-8 and TRBJ1-6; 7 nucleotides agree with TRBD1. V dropped 5 bases and J dropped 0; count of bases not matched to a gene: 10. CDR3 length: 18 residues. The germline CDR1 and CDR2 sequences are SGHVS and FQNEAQ. The CDR3, as DNA: TGTGCCAGCAGCACCCAACAGGGGAGAAGCTCCTATAATTCACCCCTCCACTTT. Protein product: CASSTQQGRSSYNSPLHF.

The chain employs TRBV4-2 and TRBJ2-7; 12 bases are a match to TRBD2. CDR1 and CDR2 from the germline V gene are LGHNA and YNFKEQ. V shed 5 bases and J 7 bases; nucleotides not matched to a gene: 6. The CDR3 spans 14 residues. Here the CDR3 reads CASSARLAGAEQYF. CDR3 coding DNA: TGTGCCAGCAGCGCCCGACTAGCGGGGGCTGAGCAGTACTTC.

The V and J genes are TRBV27 and TRBJ2-7; 7 nucleotides match TRBD2. This CDR3 has 16 amino acids. V shed 5 bases, J shed 0 bases, and the junction held 10 bases outside the gene matches. Germline V gene lookup returns CDR1 MNHEY and CDR2 SMNVEV (reference sequence). The chain's CDR3 is CASSLSGEGLSYEQYF. Here the CDR3 DNA reads TGTGCCAGCAGTCTCTCTGGGGAGGGCCTCTCCTACGAGCAGTACTTC.

The chain uses TRBV15 and TRBJ1-1, with D possibly being TRBD1 (5 bases). The CDR3 has 11 residues. Germline V gives CDR1 LNHNV, CDR2 YYDKDF (reference sequence). V was trimmed by 7 bases and J by 11 bases, leaving 14 bases between them. The CDR3 DNA is TGTGCCACCATTCCAGGGCTCGGGGCTTTCTTT. Amino acids: CATIPGLGAFF.

V is TRBV5-1 and J is TRBJ1-1; 9 bases are a match to TRBD1. The germline V gene has CDR1 SGHRS and CDR2 YFSETQ. The ends lost 4 bases at V and 1 base at J; junction bases unmatched: 14. This CDR3 region has 18 residues. In DNA form, the CDR3 reads TGCGCCAGCAGCCCAATCCACCGGGACAGGGAAACGAACACTGAAGCTTTCTTT. Translation: CASSPIHRDRETNTEAFF.

The rearrangement links TRBV6-5 to TRBJ2-6, with D perhaps matching TRBD1 (6 bases). The germline V gene encodes CDR1 MNHEY and CDR2 SVGAGI. V shed 8 bases and J shed 2 bases, with 10 bases lying between them. The CDR3 has 14 residues. The CDR3 spells CASVGQPGANVLTF. Written as DNA, the CDR3 is TGTGCCAGCGTAGGACAGCCTGGGGCCAACGTCCTGACTTTC.

The CDR3 sequence is CASSGTSSGNTIYF. In DNA, the CDR3 is TGCGCCAGCAGCGGGACAAGCTCTGGAAACACCATATATTTT. The rearrangement uses TRBV10-2 and TRBJ1-3; weak D call: TRBD1 (6 bases). This CDR3 spans 14 amino acids. Trimming left V 6 bases short and J 0 bases short, with 9 bases between. Germline V CDR1 and CDR2: WSHSY, SAAADI.

The chain uses TRBV2 and TRBJ2-7; 9 bases match TRBD1. Germline-derived CDR1 and CDR2 are SNHLY and FYNNEI. The CDR3 consists of 16 residues. The trim removed 0 bases at V and 4 bases at J, leaving 7 bases unmatched. CDR3: CASSEATGGATYEQYF. The CDR3 nucleotides are TGTGCCAGCAGTGAAGCAACAGGGGGCGCGACTTACGAGCAGTACTTC.

The CDR3 region is CASTVDGGKSWSNQPQHF. The CDR3 nucleotides are TGTGCCAGCACCGTAGATGGGGGCAAAAGTTGGAGCAATCAGCCCCAGCATTTT. The chain links TRBV2 to TRBJ1-5; TRBD1 is a possible D gene (6 bases). The germline V gene has CDR1 SNHLY and CDR2 FYNNEI. The germline V and J ends were trimmed by 7 bases and 1 base, with 23 bases remaining between them. CDR3 length equals 18 residues.

This sequence joins TRBV2 and TRBJ2-5; D is possibly TRBD2 (6 bases). Looked up from germline, CDR1 is SNHLY and CDR2 is FYNNEI. V was trimmed by 8 bases and J by 12 bases, leaving 16 bases between them. CDR3 length equals 11 residues. This CDR3 is CASGEDGRKYF. In DNA, the CDR3 is TGTGCCAGCGGGGAGGACGGCAGGAAGTACTTC.

V usage is TRBV2 and J usage is TRBJ1-1; no definite D call. The CDR3 loop spans 15 amino acids. V was shortened by 4 bases and J by 0 bases, with 12 bases between the two germline ends. Per the germline V gene, CDR1 is SNHLY and CDR2 is FYNNEI. The CDR3 DNA is TGTGCCAGCAGTGCCGATGCAGGAATGAACACTGAAGCTTTCTTT. It is translated as CASSADAGMNTEAFF.

The chain combines TRBV28 with TRBJ2-7; 9 bases fit TRBD2. From germline, CDR1 is MDHEN and CDR2 SYDVKM. With V trimmed by 8 bases and J by 8 bases, 7 bases remained unmatched. The CDR3 consists of 12 residues. CDR3 nucleotide sequence: TGTGCCAGCGTCGCGGGAGGGCTCCAGCAGTACTTC. Its protein is CASVAGGLQQYF.

This chain links TRBV27 with TRBJ1-4, with D tentatively TRBD1 (6 bases). This CDR3 region has 14 residues. Trimming shortened V by 3 bases and J by 5 bases, and 10 bases separated the two germline ends. The V gene's germline CDR1 is MNHEY and CDR2 SMNVEV (reference sequence). The CDR3 is CASSFLGQNEKLFF. CDR3 bases: TGTGCCAGCAGTTTTCTCGGACAGAATGAAAAACTGTTTTTT.

This chain links TRBV2 with TRBJ2-3, with TRBD2 matching over 8 bases. The CDR3 length is 15 residues. The ends lost 8 bases at V and 2 bases at J; junction bases unmatched: 9. Germline assignment: CDR1 SNHLY and CDR2 FYNNEI. The CDR3 DNA follows: TGTGCCAGCCGTCGGGAGGGCAAGAACACAGATACGCAGTATTTT. As protein: CASRREGKNTDTQYF.

The genes are TRBV25-1 and TRBJ2-2; the D gene is possibly TRBD1 (6 bases). CDR1 is MGHDK, CDR2 SYGVNS, per germline. The germline V and J ends were trimmed by 7 bases and 0 bases, with 9 bases remaining between them. This CDR3 contains 14 residues. CDR3 nucleotides: TGTGCCAGCATCGGGACACCGAACACCGGGGAGCTGTTTTTT. It translates to CASIGTPNTGELFF.